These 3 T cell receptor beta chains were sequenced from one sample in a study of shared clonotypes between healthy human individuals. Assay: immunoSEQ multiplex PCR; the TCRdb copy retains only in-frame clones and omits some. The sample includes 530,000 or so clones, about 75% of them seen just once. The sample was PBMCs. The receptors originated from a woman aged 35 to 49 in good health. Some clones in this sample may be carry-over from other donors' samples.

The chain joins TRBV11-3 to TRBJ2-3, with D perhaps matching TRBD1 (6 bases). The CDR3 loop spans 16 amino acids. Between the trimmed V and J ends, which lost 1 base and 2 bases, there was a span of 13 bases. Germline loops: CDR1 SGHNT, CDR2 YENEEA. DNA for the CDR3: TGTGCCAGCAGCTTAGGTTTCGGGACAAACACAGATACGCAGTATTTT. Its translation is CASSLGFGTNTDTQYF.

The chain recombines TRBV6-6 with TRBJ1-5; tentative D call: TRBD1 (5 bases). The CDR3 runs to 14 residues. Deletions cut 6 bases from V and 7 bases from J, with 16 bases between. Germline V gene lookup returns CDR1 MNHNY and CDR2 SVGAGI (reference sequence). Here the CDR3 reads CASSPGGDRQPQHF. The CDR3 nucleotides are TGTGCCAGCAGCCCCGGGGGGGATCGACAGCCCCAGCATTTT.

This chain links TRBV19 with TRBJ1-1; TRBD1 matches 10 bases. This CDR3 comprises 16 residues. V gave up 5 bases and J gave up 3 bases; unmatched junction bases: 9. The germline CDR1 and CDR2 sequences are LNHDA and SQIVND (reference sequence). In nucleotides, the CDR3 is TGTGCCAGTAGTGACCGGGACAGGGGTTCGGACACTGAAGCTTTCTTT. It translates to CASSDRDRGSDTEAFF.